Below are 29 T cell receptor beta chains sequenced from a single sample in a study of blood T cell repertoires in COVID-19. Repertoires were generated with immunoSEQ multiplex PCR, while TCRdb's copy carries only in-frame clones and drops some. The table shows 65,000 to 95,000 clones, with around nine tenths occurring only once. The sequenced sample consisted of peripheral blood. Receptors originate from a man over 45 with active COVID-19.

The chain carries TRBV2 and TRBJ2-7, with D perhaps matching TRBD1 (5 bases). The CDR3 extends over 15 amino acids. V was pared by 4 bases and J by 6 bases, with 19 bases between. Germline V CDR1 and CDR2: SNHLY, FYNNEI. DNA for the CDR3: TGTGCCAGCAGTGTTGGGCAGGGAAGAATGGGCGAGCAGTACTTC. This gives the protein CASSVGQGRMGEQYF. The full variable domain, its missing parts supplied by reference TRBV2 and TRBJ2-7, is EPEVTQTPSHQVTQMGQEVILRCVPISNHLYFYWYRQILGQKVEFLVSFYNNEISEKSEIFDDQFSVERPDGSNFTLKIRSTKLEDSAMYFCASSVGQGRMGEQYFGPGTRLTVT.

The CDR3 bases are TGTGCCAGCAGCTTACTGGTCTCGGTTAGCACAGATACGCAGTATTTT. It is translated as CASSLLVSVSTDTQYF. The chain couples TRBV7-2 to TRBJ2-3; D not certain. The CDR3 runs 16 residues. The germline V and J ends were trimmed by 2 bases and 0 bases, with 12 bases remaining between them. Germline-derived CDR1 and CDR2 are SGHTA and FQGNSA.

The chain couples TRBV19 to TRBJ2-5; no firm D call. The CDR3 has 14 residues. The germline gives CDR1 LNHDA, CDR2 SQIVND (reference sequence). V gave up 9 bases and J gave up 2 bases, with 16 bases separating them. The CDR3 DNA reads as TGTGCCAGCTCCCCCCTGCCCAGACAAGAGACCCAGTACTTC. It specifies CASSPLPRQETQYF. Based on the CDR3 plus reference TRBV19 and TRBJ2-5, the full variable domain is DGGITQSPKYLFRKEGQNVTLSCEQNLNHDAMYWYRQDPGQGLRLIYYSQIVNDFQKGDIAEGYSVSREKKESFPLTVTSAQKNPTAFYLCASSPLPRQETQYFGPGTRLLVL.

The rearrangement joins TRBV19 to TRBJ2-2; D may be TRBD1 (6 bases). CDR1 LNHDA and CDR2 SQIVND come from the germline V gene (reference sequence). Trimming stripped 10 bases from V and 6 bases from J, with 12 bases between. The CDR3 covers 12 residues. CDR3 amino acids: CAIQQGPGELFF. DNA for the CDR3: TGTGCCATTCAACAGGGCCCCGGGGAGCTGTTTTTT.

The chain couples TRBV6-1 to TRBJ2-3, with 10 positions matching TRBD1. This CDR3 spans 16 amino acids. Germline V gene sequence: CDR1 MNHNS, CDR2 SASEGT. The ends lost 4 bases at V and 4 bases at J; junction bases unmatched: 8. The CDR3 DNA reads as TGTGCCAGCAGTGCCTGGGACAGGGGTATTTCAGATACGCAGTATTTT. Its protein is CASSAWDRGISDTQYF.

The CDR3 nucleotides read TGTGCCAGCTCACCTCAGGGGACAGGGATAAACACCGGGGAGCTGTTTTTT. Translated: CASSPQGTGINTGELFF. This chain uses TRBV18 with TRBJ2-2, with 9 bases lining up with TRBD1. V shed 3 bases and J 2 bases; nucleotides not matched to a gene: 7. This CDR3 spans 17 amino acids. Germline V gene lookup returns CDR1 KGHSH and CDR2 LQKENI.

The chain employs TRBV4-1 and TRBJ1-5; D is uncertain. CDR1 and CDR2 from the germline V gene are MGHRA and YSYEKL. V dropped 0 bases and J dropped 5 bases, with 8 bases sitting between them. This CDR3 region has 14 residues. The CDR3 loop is CASSQDPIDQPQHF. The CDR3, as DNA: TGCGCCAGCAGCCAAGACCCGATAGATCAGCCCCAGCATTTT.

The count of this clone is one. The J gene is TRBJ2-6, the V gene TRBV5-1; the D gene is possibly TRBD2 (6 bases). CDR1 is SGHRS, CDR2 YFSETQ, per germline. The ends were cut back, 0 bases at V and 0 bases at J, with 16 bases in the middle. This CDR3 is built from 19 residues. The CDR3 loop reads CASSLALGTQASGANVLTF. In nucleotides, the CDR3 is TGCGCCAGCAGCTTGGCGTTAGGGACTCAAGCCTCTGGGGCCAACGTCCTGACTTTC.

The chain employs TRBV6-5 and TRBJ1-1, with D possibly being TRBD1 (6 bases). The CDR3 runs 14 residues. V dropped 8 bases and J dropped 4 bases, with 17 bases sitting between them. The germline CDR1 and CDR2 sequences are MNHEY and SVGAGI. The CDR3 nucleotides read TGTGCCAGCGCCAACAGGGACGTGAGCACTGAAGCTTTCTTT. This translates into CASANRDVSTEAFF.

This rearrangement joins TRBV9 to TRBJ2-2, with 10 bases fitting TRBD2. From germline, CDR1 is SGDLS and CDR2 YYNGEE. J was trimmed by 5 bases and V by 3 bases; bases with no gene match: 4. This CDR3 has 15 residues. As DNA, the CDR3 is TGTGCCAGCAGCGGTAGCGGGAGGATTACCGGGGAGCTGTTTTTT. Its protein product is CASSGSGRITGELFF.

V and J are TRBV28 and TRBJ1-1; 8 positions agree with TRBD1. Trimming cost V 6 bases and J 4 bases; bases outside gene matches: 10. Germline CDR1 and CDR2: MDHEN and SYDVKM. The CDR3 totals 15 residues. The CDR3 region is CASSATTGGTTEAFF. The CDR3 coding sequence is TGTGCCAGCAGCGCTACCACAGGGGGGACCACTGAAGCTTTCTTT.

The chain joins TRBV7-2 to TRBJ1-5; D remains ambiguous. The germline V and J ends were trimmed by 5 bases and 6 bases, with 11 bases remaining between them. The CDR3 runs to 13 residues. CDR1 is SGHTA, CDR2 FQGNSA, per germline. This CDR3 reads CASSPGRGQPQHF. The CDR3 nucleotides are TGTGCCAGCAGCCCTGGTCGCGGTCAGCCCCAGCATTTT. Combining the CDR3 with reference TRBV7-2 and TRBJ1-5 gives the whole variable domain GAGVSQSPSNKVTEKGKDVELRCDPISGHTALYWYRQSLGQGLEFLIYFQGNSAPDKSGLPSDRFSAERTGGSVSTLTIQRTQQEDSAVYLCASSPGRGQPQHFGDGTRLSIL.

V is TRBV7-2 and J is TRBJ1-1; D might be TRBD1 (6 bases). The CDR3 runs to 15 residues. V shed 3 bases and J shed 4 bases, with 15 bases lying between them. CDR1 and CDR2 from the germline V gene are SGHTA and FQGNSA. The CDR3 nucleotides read TGTGCCAGCAGCTTTTCAGGCAGGGGAAGCACTGAAGCTTTCTTT. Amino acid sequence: CASSFSGRGSTEAFF.

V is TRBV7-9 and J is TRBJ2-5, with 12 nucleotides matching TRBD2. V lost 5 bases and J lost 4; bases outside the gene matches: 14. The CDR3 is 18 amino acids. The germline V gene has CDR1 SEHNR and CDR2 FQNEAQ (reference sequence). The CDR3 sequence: CASSLDIPVLAGGETQYF. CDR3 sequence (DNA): TGTGCCAGCAGCCTCGATATCCCAGTACTAGCGGGAGGAGAGACCCAGTACTTC.

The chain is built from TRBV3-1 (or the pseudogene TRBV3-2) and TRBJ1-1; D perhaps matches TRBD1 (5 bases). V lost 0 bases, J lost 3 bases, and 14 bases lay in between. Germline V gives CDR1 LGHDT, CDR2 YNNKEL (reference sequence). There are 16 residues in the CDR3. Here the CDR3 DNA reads TGTGCCAGCAGCCAAGATCCGTCCGGGGGATACACTGAAGCTTTCTTT. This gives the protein CASSQDPSGGYTEAFF.

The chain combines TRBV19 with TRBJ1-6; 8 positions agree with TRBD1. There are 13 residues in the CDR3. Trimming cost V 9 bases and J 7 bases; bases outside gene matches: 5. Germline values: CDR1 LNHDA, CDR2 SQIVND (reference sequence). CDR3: CASRQGLNSPLHF. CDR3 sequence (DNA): TGTGCCAGCAGACAGGGGCTCAATTCACCCCTCCACTTT.

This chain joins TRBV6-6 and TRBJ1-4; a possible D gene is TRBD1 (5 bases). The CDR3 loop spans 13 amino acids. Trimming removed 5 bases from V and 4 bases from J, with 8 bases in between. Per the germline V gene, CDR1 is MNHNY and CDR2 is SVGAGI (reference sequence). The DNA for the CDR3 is TGTGCCAGCAGTGACAGATATAATGAAAAACTGTTTTTT. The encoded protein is CASSDRYNEKLFF.

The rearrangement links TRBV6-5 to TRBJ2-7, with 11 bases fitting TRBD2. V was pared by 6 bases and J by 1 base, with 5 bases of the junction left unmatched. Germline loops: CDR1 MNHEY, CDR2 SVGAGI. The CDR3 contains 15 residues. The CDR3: CASSPLAGGSYEQYF. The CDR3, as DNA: TGTGCCAGCAGCCCGCTAGCGGGGGGTTCCTACGAGCAGTACTTC.

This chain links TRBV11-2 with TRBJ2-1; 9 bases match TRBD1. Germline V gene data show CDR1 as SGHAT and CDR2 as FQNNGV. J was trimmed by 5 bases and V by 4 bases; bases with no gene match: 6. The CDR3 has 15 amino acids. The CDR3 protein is CASSSTGTGNNEQFF. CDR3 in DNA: TGTGCCAGCAGCTCGACCGGGACAGGGAACAATGAGCAGTTCTTC.

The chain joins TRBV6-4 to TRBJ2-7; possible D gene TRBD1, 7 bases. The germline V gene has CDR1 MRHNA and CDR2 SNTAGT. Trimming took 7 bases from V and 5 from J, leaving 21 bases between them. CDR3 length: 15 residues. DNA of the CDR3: TGTGCCAGCACTGGGGCAGGGGGGAAGGATGACGAGCAGTACTTC. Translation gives CASTGAGGKDDEQYF.

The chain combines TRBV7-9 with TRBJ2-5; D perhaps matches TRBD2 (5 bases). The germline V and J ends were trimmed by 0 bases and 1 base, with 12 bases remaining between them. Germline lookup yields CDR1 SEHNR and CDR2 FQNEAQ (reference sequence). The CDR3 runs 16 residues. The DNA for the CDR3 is TGTGCCAGCAGCTTAGCGGGAGCAGGCCCCCAAGAGACCCAGTACTTC. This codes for CASSLAGAGPQETQYF. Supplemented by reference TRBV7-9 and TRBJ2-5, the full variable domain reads DTGVSQNPRHKITKRGQNVTFRCDPISEHNRLYWYRQTLGQGPEFLTYFQNEAQLEKSRLLSDRFSAERPKGSFSTLEIQRTEQGDSAMYLCASSLAGAGPQETQYFGPGTRLLVL.

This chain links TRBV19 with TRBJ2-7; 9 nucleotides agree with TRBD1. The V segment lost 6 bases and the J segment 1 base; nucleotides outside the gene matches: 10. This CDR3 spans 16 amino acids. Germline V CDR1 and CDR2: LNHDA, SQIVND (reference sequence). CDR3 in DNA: TGTGCCAGTAGCCCACTGTCCGGGACAGGGTCCTACGAGCAGTACTTC. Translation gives CASSPLSGTGSYEQYF.

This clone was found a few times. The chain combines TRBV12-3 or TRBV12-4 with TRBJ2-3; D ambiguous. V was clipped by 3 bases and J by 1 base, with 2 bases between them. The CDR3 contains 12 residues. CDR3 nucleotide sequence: TGTGCCAGCAGTTTCGGCACAGATACGCAGTATTTT. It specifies CASSFGTDTQYF.

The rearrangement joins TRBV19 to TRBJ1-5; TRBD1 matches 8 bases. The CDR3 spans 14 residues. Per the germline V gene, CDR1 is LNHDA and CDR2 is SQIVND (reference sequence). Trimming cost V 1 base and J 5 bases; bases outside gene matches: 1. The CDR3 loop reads CASSIGTGHQPQHF. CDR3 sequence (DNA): TGTGCCAGTAGTATAGGGACAGGGCATCAGCCCCAGCATTTT.

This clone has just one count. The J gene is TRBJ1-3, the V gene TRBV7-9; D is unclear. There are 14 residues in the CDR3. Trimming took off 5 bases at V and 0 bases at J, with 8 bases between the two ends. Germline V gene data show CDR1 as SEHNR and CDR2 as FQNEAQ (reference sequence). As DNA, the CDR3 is TGTGCCAGCAGCCTATCCGTCTCTGGAAACACCATATATTTT. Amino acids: CASSLSVSGNTIYF.

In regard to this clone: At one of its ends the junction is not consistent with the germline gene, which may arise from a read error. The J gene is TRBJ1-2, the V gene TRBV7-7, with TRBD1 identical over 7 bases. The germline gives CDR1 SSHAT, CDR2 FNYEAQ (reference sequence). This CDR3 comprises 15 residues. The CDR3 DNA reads TGTGCTAGCAGCCCCCTGACAGGGTTCAACTATGGCTACACCTTC. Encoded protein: CASSPLTGFNYGYTF.

This chain's CDR3 is CASSLEGLAGETQYF. CDR3 bases: TGTGCCAGCAGCTTGGAGGGACTAGCGGGGGAGACCCAGTACTTC. The chain has TRBV5-4 and TRBJ2-5; 13 bases map to TRBD2. The CDR3 totals 15 residues. Germline CDR1 SGHNT, CDR2 YYREEE (reference sequence). V was clipped by 0 bases and J by 5 bases; unmatched bases: 1.

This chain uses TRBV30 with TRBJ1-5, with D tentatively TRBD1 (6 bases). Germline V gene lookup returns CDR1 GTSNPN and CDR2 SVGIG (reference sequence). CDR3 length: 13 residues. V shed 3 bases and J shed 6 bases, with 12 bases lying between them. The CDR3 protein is CAWRQGVGQPQHF. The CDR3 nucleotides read TGTGCCTGGAGACAGGGTGTTGGTCAGCCCCAGCATTTT. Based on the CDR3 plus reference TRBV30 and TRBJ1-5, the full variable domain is SQTIHQWPATLVQPVGSPLSLECTVEGTSNPNLYWYRQAAGRGLQLLFYSVGIGQISSEVPQNLSASRPQDRQFILSSKKLLLSDSGFYLCAWRQGVGQPQHFGDGTRLSIL.

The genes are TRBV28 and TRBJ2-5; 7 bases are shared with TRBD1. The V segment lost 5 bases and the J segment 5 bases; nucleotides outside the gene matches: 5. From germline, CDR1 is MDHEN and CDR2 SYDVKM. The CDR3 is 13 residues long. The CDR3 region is CASSPSTGETQYF. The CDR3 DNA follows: TGTGCCAGCAGTCCCTCGACAGGGGAGACCCAGTACTTC.